This paragraph reports one T cell receptor beta chain. The sample belongs to a study of blood T cell repertoires in COVID-19. Germline CDR1 SEHNR, CDR2 FQNEAQ (reference sequence). V was cut by 3 bases and J by 0 bases, with 8 bases left in between. The CDR3 consists of 14 residues. Assay used: immunoSEQ multiplex PCR; TCRdb lists only in-frame clones, some missing. The sample records 110,000 to 150,000 clones, 88% being singletons. The sample consisted of peripheral blood. The receptor was isolated from a man in his fifties with active or convalescent COVID-19. The genes are TRBV7-9 and TRBJ1-1; D not resolved. For the CDR3, the DNA is TGTGCCAGCAGCTTTAGCGGGGTGAACACTGAAGCTTTCTTT. It yields the protein CASSFSGVNTEAFF.